This TCR beta chain appears in the sequencing data of a study of technical replicates of blood from several donors. V was cut by 4 bases and J by 4 bases, with 17 bases left in between. The CDR3 runs 14 residues. The germline V gene encodes CDR1 SQVTM and CDR2 ANQGSEA. Repertoires were generated with immunoSEQ multiplex PCR, while TCRdb's copy carries only in-frame clones and drops some. In the table there are about 76,000 clones, roughly 94% of which are singletons. The source of this sequence is a human donor in good health. V is TRBV29-1 and J is TRBJ2-7, with D possibly being TRBD1 (6 bases). Specimen: T cells isolated from PBMCs. As DNA, the CDR3 is TGCAGCGTTGGTCGCCGGGACACTCCTTACGAGCAGTACTTC. It specifies CSVGRRDTPYEQYF.